This is a list of T cell receptor beta chains from one sample in a study of blood T cells in healthy people across ages. One entry per CDR3 protein results from TCRdb running MiXCR on the 5' RACE reads. The sample holds 800,000 or so distinct CDR3 sequences; roughly 25% are singletons and the top ten take more than 3%. This sample also belongs to another study, concerning T cells of mothers and their children.

Source material: blood. These receptor sequences come from a boy younger than 18 in good health. Both conserved end residues are part of each CDR3. The D gene is left open where the match is weak. Clone size is not always given. Where it is, it says once, few, many or a class for expanded clones.

CDR3	DNA	D	V	J	size
CASSVVSGVTSSEQFF	TGTGCCAGCAGCGTAGTGTCTGGGGTTACTTCCAGTGAGCAGTTCTTC	NA	TRBV9	TRBJ2-1	NA
CASSPWVGPDSYEQYF	TGTGCCAGCAGTCCCTGGGTCGGACCCGACTCCTACGAGCAGTACTTC	NA	TRBV14	TRBJ2-7	few
CATSRDFSGSPYQETQYF	TGTGCCACCAGCAGAGATTTCAGCGGGAGCCCCTACCAAGAGACCCAGTACTTC	TRBD2	TRBV15	TRBJ2-5	few
CASSEAPGQGAGNTIYF	TGTGCCAGCAGCGAGGCCCCGGGACAGGGGGCTGGAAACACCATATATTTT	TRBD1	TRBV9	TRBJ1-3	NA
CASSPHGMSTDTQYF	TGCGCCAGCAGCCCGCATGGCATGAGCACAGATACGCAGTATTTT	NA	TRBV5-1	TRBJ2-3	NA
CASDQGGSGNHEQYF	TGTGCCAGCGACCAGGGTGGGTCAGGGAACCACGAGCAGTACTTC	NA	TRBV21-1	TRBJ2-7	NA
CASSEPGGIRQPQHF	TGTGCCAGCAGTGAACCAGGGGGAATACGCCAGCCCCAGCATTTT	TRBD1	TRBV6-1	TRBJ1-5	few
CASSQDLTPHGYTF	TGTGCCAGCAGCCAAGATTTAACTCCTCATGGCTACACCTTC	NA	TRBV4-2	TRBJ1-2	many
CSVVGTGETGELFF	TGCAGCGTTGTCGGGACAGGGGAGACCGGGGAGCTGTTTTTT	TRBD1	TRBV29-1	TRBJ2-2	few
CASSNSGSADTQYF	TGTGCCAGCAGCAACAGCGGGAGTGCAGATACGCAGTATTTT	TRBD2	TRBV7-3	TRBJ2-3	NA
CSAGFRDSFSYEQYF	TGCAGTGCTGGCTTTAGGGACAGTTTCTCCTACGAGCAGTACTTC	TRBD1	TRBV20-1	TRBJ2-7	once
CSARDPSGRAEAFF	NA	NA	TRBV20-1	TRBJ1-1	few
CASSLGTGDSGIADTQYF	TGTGCCAGCAGTTTAGGGACAGGGGATTCGGGGATAGCAGATACGCAGTATTTT	TRBD1	TRBV28	TRBJ2-3	NA
CASRSSGSETQYF	TGTGCCAGCCGATCTAGCGGGAGCGAGACCCAGTACTTC	TRBD2	TRBV25-1	TRBJ2-5	NA
CASSYLAGVIYNEQFF	TGTGCCAGCAGCTACCTAGCAGGGGTAATCTACAATGAGCAGTTCTTC	NA	TRBV6-6	TRBJ2-1	NA
CASSTPVRPLSYEQYF	TGTGCCAGCAGCACCCCGGTTCGACCCCTCTCCTACGAGCAGTACTTC	NA	TRBV7-2	TRBJ2-7	NA
CASSDRTGPNYGYTF	TGTGCCAGCAGTGATAGGACAGGGCCCAACTATGGCTACACCTTC	TRBD1	TRBV6-1	TRBJ1-2	NA
CASSISGLDQPQHF	TGTGCCAGTAGTATATCAGGGCTCGATCAGCCCCAGCATTTT	NA	TRBV19	TRBJ1-5	NA
CASSLLPPYNEQFF	TGTGCCAGCAGTTTACTACCGCCCTACAATGAGCAGTTCTTC	NA	TRBV27	TRBJ2-1	NA
CAISEAGGTDTQYF	TGTGCCATCAGCGAAGCGGGAGGCACAGATACGCAGTATTTT	TRBD2	TRBV10-3	TRBJ2-3	NA
CASSLEGTCGYTF	TGTGCCAGCAGCTTAGAGGGGACCTGTGGCTACACCTTC	NA	TRBV28	TRBJ1-2	NA
CSVIAGGGETQHF	TGCAGTGTTATAGCGGGGGGTGGAGAGACCCAGCACTTC	TRBD2	TRBV20-1	TRBJ2-5	NA
CASSQDQGTSYEQYF	TGCGCCAGCAGCCAAGATCAGGGAACGTCCTACGAGCAGTACTTC	NA	TRBV4-3	TRBJ2-7	NA
CASSERGTSGEETQYF	TGTGCCAGCAGCGAAAGGGGGACTAGCGGTGAAGAGACCCAGTACTTC	TRBD2	TRBV7-2	TRBJ2-5	NA
CASSEEGVVAKNIQYF	TGTGCCAGCAGTGAAGAGGGAGTCGTAGCCAAAAACATTCAGTACTTC	NA	TRBV6-1	TRBJ2-4	NA
CATSRDARQGHNQPQHF	TGTGCCACCAGCAGAGACGCGAGACAGGGTCACAATCAGCCCCAGCATTTT	TRBD1	TRBV15	TRBJ1-5	NA
CRPDRGQTEAFF	TGCAGACCCGACAGGGGTCAAACTGAAGCTTTCTTT	TRBD1	TRBV20-1	TRBJ1-1	NA
CASSPLEGFYNSPLHF	TGTGCCAGCAGCCCCTTAGAGGGTTTCTATAATTCACCCCTCCACTTT	NA	TRBV6-6	TRBJ1-6	NA
CASIAQGSEQYF	TGTGCCAGCATTGCGCAGGGTTCCGAGCAGTACTTC	NA	TRBV2	TRBJ2-7	NA
CASSLAGAAYEQYF	TGTGCCAGCAGTTTGGCGGGGGCGGCCTACGAGCAGTACTTC	NA	TRBV12-3/TRBV12-4	TRBJ2-7	many
CASSLVAGDQIEQYF	TGTGCCAGCAGCTTAGTAGCGGGGGACCAAATCGAGCAGTACTTC	TRBD2	TRBV7-6	TRBJ2-7	few
CATSDYTSGRSHEQFF	TGTGCCACCAGTGATTATACTAGCGGGAGGTCCCATGAGCAGTTCTTC	TRBD2	TRBV24-1	TRBJ2-1	NA
CASSFDRGGEQYF	TGTGCCAGCAGCTTCGACAGGGGAGGCGAGCAGTACTTC	TRBD1	TRBV11-2	TRBJ2-7	few
CSARERGQAHF	TGCAGTGCTAGAGAAAGAGGTCAGGCGCACTTC	NA	TRBV20-1	TRBJ2-7	NA
CASSYGGEVTEAFF	TGTGCCAGCAGTTACGGAGGGGAGGTTACTGAAGCTTTCTTT	NA	TRBV6-5	TRBJ1-1	NA
CASSLERAWSEQYF	TGTGCCAGCAGTTTAGAAAGGGCTTGGTCCGAGCAGTACTTC	NA	TRBV28	TRBJ2-7	few
CATSGLGTYDQYF	TGTGCCACCAGCGGCCTGGGTACCTACGATCAGTACTTC	NA	TRBV15	TRBJ2-7	NA
CASSKVLTYEQYF	TGTGCCAGTAGTAAGGTGCTTACCTACGAGCAGTACTTC	NA	TRBV19	TRBJ2-7	NA
CASSYPGLAETQYF	TGTGCCAGCAGTTACCCGGGACTAGCCGAGACCCAGTACTTC	TRBD2	TRBV6-2/TRBV6-3	TRBJ2-5	NA
CASSIAASGGPRLYEQYF	TGTGCCAGTAGTATCGCTGCTAGCGGGGGGCCGCGTCTCTACGAGCAGTACTTC	TRBD2	TRBV19	TRBJ2-7	NA
CASSSLDPRSYNEQFF	TGTGCCAGCAGTTCCTTAGACCCGCGCTCCTACAATGAGCAGTTCTTC	NA	TRBV28	TRBJ2-1	NA
CASSFEGPMNTEAFF	TGTGCCAGCAGTTTTGAGGGACCGATGAACACTGAAGCTTTCTTT	NA	TRBV28	TRBJ1-1	NA
CASRGLAGSTNEQFF	TGTGCCAGCAGGGGACTAGCGGGCTCTACCAATGAGCAGTTCTTC	TRBD2	TRBV12-3/TRBV12-4	TRBJ2-1	NA
CASTQGLGRPQHF	TGTGCCAGTACACAGGGGTTGGGTCGGCCCCAGCATTTT	TRBD1	TRBV19	TRBJ1-5	few
CSVELGRYEQYF	TGCAGCGTTGAACTAGGTCGATACGAGCAGTACTTC	NA	TRBV29-1	TRBJ2-7	many
CASSLFRFYTEAFF	TGTGCCAGCAGTTTATTTCGATTTTACACTGAAGCTTTCTTT	NA	TRBV28	TRBJ1-1	NA
CSVPRAGVAKNIQYF	TGCAGCGTACCAAGGGCCGGGGTGGCCAAAAACATTCAGTACTTC	NA	TRBV29-1	TRBJ2-4	few
CSALSSRSNNEQFF	TGCAGTGCTCTCTCTAGTCGAAGTAACAATGAGCAGTTCTTC	NA	TRBV20-1	TRBJ2-1	NA
CAQRDFQNSGNTIYF	TGTGCCCAGCGGGATTTCCAGAACTCTGGAAACACCATATATTTT	NA	TRBV12-3/TRBV12-4	TRBJ1-3	NA
CASSFGRAGEQYF	TGTGCCAGCAGCTTCGGCAGGGCTGGGGAGCAGTACTTC	NA	TRBV5-4	TRBJ2-7	NA